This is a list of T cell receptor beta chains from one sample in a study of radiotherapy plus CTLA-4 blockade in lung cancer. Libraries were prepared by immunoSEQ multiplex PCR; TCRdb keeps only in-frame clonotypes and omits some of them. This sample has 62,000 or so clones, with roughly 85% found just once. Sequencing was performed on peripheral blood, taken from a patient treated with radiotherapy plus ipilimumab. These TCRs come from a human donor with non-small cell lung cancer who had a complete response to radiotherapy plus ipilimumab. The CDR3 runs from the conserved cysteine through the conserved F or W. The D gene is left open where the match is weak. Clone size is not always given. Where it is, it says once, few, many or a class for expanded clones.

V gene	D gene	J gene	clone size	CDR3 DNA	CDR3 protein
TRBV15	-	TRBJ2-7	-	TGTGCCACATCTGACAGAAGAAGGTCCTACGAGCAGTACTTC	CATSDRRRSYEQYF
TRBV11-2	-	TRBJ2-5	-	TGTGCCAGCAGCTTCAACCAAGAGACCCAGTACTTC	CASSFNQETQYF
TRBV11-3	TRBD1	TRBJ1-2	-	TGTGCCAGCAGCATGGAAACCGGGACAGGGGCATATGGCTACACCTTC	CASSMETGTGAYGYTF
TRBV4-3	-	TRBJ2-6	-	TGCGCCAGCAGCCAAGAGACCACAGGGAGCAGTGGGGCCAACGTCCTGACTTTC	CASSQETTGSSGANVLTF
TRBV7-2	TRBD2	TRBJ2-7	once	TGTGCCAGCAGCTTAGTCCGGACTAGCCACGAGCAGTACTTC	CASSLVRTSHEQYF
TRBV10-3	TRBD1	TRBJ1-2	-	TGTGCCATCAGTCCGGGACAGGGGTTTGGCTACACCTTC	CAISPGQGFGYTF
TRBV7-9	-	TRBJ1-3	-	TGTGCCAGCAGGGGCTCCACCTCTGGAAACACCATATATTTT	CASRGSTSGNTIYF
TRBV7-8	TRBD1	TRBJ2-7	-	TGTGCCAGCAGCCCGAATCCGGGACAGGGGGCGCAGGGTGAGCAGTACTTC	CASSPNPGQGAQGEQYF
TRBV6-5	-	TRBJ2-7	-	TGTGCCAGCAGTAATACACGGGGGTCCTACGAGCAGTACTTC	CASSNTRGSYEQYF
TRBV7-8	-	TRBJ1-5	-	TGTGCCAGCACCGTAGGGCGGGGTTGGAGCAATCAGCCCCAGCATTTT	CASTVGRGWSNQPQHF
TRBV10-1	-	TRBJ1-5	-	TGCGCCAGCCGTTCGAAGGATCCAGGCAATCAGCCCCAGCATTTT	CASRSKDPGNQPQHF
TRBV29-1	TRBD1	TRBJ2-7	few	TGCAGCGTTGAGACGACAGGGACAGACTACGAGCAGTACTTC	CSVETTGTDYEQYF
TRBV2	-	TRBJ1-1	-	TGTGCCAGCAGAACTGGTGTCGGGATTGAAGCTTTCTTT	CASRTGVGIEAFF
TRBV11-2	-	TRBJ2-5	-	TGTGCCAGCAGCCAAGGACCCTCGAGCGAGACCCAGTACTTC	CASSQGPSSETQYF
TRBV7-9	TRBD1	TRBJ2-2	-	TGTGCCAGCAGCTTAGCGTCCGGACAAGGGGGCGCGGTCGGGGAGCTGTTTTTT	CASSLASGQGGAVGELFF
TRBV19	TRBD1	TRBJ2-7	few	TGTGCCAGTAAAAGGCGAGACAGGGTAGGGTACGAGCAGTACTTC	CASKRRDRVGYEQYF
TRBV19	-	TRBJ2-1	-	TGTGCCAGTAGTATGCTCTACCGGGGGCCTTCCTACAATGAGCAGTTCTTC	CASSMLYRGPSYNEQFF
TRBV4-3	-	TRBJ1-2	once	TGCGCCAGCAGCCAAGCCGCCGCCAGCCCCCTTTTTAGGTATGGCTACACCTTC	CASSQAAASPLFRYGYTF
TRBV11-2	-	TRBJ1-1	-	TGTGCCAGCAGCTTAGTGCCCAACACTGAAGCTTTCTTT	CASSLVPNTEAFF
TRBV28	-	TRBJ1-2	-	TGTGCCAGCAGTTTTGGGAGGGGAAGCTATGGCTACACCTTC	CASSFGRGSYGYTF
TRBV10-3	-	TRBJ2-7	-	TGTGCCACCAAGGCGGCAGGGGTATCCTACGAGCAGTACTTC	CATKAAGVSYEQYF
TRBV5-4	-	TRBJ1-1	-	TGTGCCAGCAGCTCCCAGGCAGCAGTTTCAATGAACACTGAAGCTTTCTTT	CASSSQAAVSMNTEAFF
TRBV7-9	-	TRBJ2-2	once	TGTGCCAGCAGCTCTCTTCCCGGGGAGCTGTTTTTT	CASSSLPGELFF
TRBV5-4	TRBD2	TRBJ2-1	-	TGTGCCAGCAGCTTGCCTAGCGGAGCCTACAATGAGCAGTTCTTC	CASSLPSGAYNEQFF
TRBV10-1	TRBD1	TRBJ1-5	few	TGCGCCAGCAGTAAGGGACAGCGCGATCAGCCCCAGCATTTT	CASSKGQRDQPQHF
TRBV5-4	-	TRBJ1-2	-	TGTGCCAGCAGCTTGGCGGGGAGGGGGGATAACTATGGCTACACCTTC	CASSLAGRGDNYGYTF